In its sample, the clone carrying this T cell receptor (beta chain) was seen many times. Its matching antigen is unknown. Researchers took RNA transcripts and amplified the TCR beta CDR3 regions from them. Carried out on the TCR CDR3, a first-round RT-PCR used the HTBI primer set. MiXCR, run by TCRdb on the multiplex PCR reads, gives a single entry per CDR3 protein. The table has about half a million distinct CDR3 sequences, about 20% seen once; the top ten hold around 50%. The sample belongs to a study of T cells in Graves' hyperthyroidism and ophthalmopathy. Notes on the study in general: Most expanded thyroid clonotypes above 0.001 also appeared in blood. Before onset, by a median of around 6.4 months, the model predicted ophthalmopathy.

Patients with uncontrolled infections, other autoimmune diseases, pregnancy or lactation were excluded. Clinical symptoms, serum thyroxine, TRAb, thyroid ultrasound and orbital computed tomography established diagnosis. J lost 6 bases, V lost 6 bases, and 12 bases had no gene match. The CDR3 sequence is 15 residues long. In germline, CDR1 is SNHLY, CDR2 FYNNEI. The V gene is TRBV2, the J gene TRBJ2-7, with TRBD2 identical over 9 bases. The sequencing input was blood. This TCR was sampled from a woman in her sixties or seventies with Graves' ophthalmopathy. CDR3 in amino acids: CASREAGGPFGEQYF. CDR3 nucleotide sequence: TGTGCCAGCAGGGAGGCGGGAGGGCCTTTCGGCGAGCAGTACTTC.